This TCR beta chain was sequenced in a study of blood T cells in healthy people across ages. About the research overall: Per two T cells, about one barcoded beta molecule was captured through template switching. Study-wide points: Naive T cell percentage and TCR beta diversity correlated strongly. Roughly linear declines in TCR beta diversity per million T cells occurred with age.

Sample-barcoded 5' priming and a J-beta primer mix drove a second PCR of roughly 6 to 12 cycles. Each CDR3 protein gets one entry after TCRdb re-called the 5' RACE reads with MiXCR. Altogether roughly 700,000 distinct CDR3 sequences are present, more than 40% being singletons, with the ten largest covering about a third. Roughly 9.2 milliliters of peripheral blood were drawn from each donor into EDTA-treated tubes. This clonotype was observed a single time. Its antigen is not known. The CDR3 contains 14 residues. Trimming pared 3 bases from V and 6 bases from J, leaving 14 bases between. Looked up from germline, CDR1 is MGHRA and CDR2 is YSYEKL.

The clonotype was recovered from a woman aged 55-75 years in good health. Sequences were obtained from blood. The chain uses TRBV4-1 and TRBJ1-1; D is unresolved. For the CDR3, the DNA is TGCGCCAGCAGCCAGGTGGAGCGTAACGCTGAAGCTTTCTTT. It is translated as CASSQVERNAEAFF.